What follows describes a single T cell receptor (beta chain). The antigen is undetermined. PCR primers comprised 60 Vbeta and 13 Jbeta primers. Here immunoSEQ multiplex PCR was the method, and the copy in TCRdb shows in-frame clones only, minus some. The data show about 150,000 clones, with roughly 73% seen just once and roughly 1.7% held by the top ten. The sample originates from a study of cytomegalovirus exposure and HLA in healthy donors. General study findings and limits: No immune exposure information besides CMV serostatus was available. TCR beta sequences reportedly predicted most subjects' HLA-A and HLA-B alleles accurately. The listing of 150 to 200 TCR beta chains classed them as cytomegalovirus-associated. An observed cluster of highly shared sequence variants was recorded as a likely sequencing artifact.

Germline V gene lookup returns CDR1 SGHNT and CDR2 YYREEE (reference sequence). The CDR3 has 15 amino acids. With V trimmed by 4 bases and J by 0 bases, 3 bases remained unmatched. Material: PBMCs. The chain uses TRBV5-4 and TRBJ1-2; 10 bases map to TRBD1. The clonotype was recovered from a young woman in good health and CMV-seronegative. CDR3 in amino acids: CASSPGQGSNYGYTF. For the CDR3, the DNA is TGTGCCAGCAGCCCGGGACAGGGGTCTAACTATGGCTACACCTTC.